These 21 T cell receptor beta chains originate from one sample sequenced in a study of cytomegalovirus exposure and HLA in healthy donors (dated by TCRdb to between 2016 and 2019). Libraries came from the immunoSEQ multiplex PCR assay. The multiplex PCR relied on a mix of 60 forward primers for TCR Vbeta segments and 13 reverse primers for TCR Jbeta segments. TCRdb obtained this table from immuneACCESS and retained in-frame rearrangements with V and J assigned. These tables miss some clones; where compared with another copy, unresolved V genes account for less than half of the shortfall, and the remainder is unexplained. This sample has more than 100,000 clones in its table, and about 85% of those were observed once. The ten largest clones represent over 0.2% of the sample. Sequenced input: PBMCs. The origin of the receptors is a man over 45 in good health and CMV-seronegative.

This clone was detected a few times. The chain uses TRBV10-3 and TRBJ2-3; the match to TRBD2 covers 12 bases. Germline-derived CDR1 and CDR2 are ENHRY and SYGVKD. The CDR3 contains 14 residues. Trimming removed 11 bases from V and 5 bases from J; junction bases left unmatched: 8. In DNA form, the CDR3 reads TGTGCCTCAACTAGCGGGAGGTTGGAAGATACGCAGTATTTT. Encoded protein: CASTSGRLEDTQYF.

The chain employs TRBV4-3 and TRBJ1-5; 10 nucleotides align to TRBD1. The V gene end was trimmed by 4 bases and the J gene end by 6 bases; junction bases not matched to a gene: 6. This CDR3 has 15 amino acids. The germline gives CDR1 LGHNA, CDR2 YSLEER. The CDR3 loop is CASSRDRGSFQPQHF. The DNA of the CDR3 is TGCGCCAGCAGCCGGGACAGGGGAAGTTTTCAGCCCCAGCATTTT.

A remark on this clone: No conserved phenylalanine or tryptophan is present at the end of the CDR3, so a read error is the likely explanation. CDR3 sequence: CSAYRDTLYGYTL. CDR3 DNA: TGCAGCGCTTACCGGGACACCCTCTATGGCTACACCCTC. The chain uses TRBV29-1 and TRBJ1-2, with D possibly TRBD1 on 6 matching bases. Trimming left V 7 bases short and J 4 bases short, with 16 bases between. This CDR3 is built from 13 residues. Germline V CDR1 and CDR2: SQVTM, ANQGSEA.

V gene TRBV7-3 combines with J gene TRBJ2-7, with TRBD1 matching over 8 bases. V shed 2 bases and J 6 bases; nucleotides not matched to a gene: 6. This CDR3 has 14 residues. Germline CDR1 is SGHTA and CDR2 is FQGTGA. The CDR3 DNA is TGTGCCAGCAGCTTAGGGCAGGGGGCGGTCGAGCAGTACTTC. Its translation: CASSLGQGAVEQYF. Complete variable domain (other parts from reference TRBV7-3 and TRBJ2-7): GAGVSQTPSNKVTEKGKYVELRCDPISGHTALYWYRQSLGQGPEFLIYFQGTGAADDSGLPNDRFFAVRPEGSVSTLKIQRTERGDSAVYLCASSLGQGAVEQYFGPGTRLTVT.

V is TRBV6-5 and J is TRBJ2-3; D is possibly TRBD2 (6 bases). Germline CDR1 MNHEY, CDR2 SVGAGI. CDR3 size: 12 residues. V lost 10 bases to trimming and J lost 2 bases, with 10 bases between them. Written as DNA, the CDR3 is TGTGCCACCAGGGACTTCACAGATACGCAGTATTTT. It translates to CATRDFTDTQYF.

This chain joins TRBV28 and TRBJ1-5; D is perhaps TRBD1 (6 bases). The CDR3 has 15 amino acids. The germline V gene has CDR1 MDHEN and CDR2 SYDVKM. With 7 bases removed from V and 5 bases from J, the gap between germline ends came to 18 bases. The CDR3 DNA is TGTGCCAGCAAGACCGCCGGCAGGGGAGATCAGCCCCAGCATTTT. Protein: CASKTAGRGDQPQHF.

The chain uses TRBV7-9 and TRBJ2-1, with D perhaps matching TRBD1 (6 bases). The V end lost 4 bases, the J end lost 7 bases, and 14 bases lay between the germline ends. The CDR3 has 14 residues. From germline, CDR1 is SEHNR and CDR2 FQNEAQ (reference sequence). As DNA, the CDR3 is TGTGCCAGCAGCTATAGGGACACTAAGAATGAGCAGTTCTTC. Translated, it gives CASSYRDTKNEQFF.

This chain links TRBV30 with TRBJ2-2, with D uncertain. The CDR3 loop spans 13 amino acids. V dropped 7 bases and J dropped 3 bases, with 12 bases sitting between them. Looked up from germline, CDR1 is GTSNPN and CDR2 is SVGIG (reference sequence). CDR3 protein: CASTDLHTGELFF. As DNA, the CDR3 is TGTGCCTCCACAGATCTCCACACCGGGGAGCTGTTTTTT.

The chain joins TRBV29-1 to TRBJ1-1, with unresolved D. V was clipped by 2 bases and J by 6 bases, with 10 bases between them. Germline V lookup: CDR1 SQVTM, CDR2 ANQGSEA. CDR3 length: 12 amino acids. The CDR3 loop is CSVEYGVSEAFF. CDR3 DNA: TGCAGCGTTGAATACGGGGTTTCTGAAGCTTTCTTT.

CDR3: CASKVRTDENIQYF. The CDR3 DNA sequence: TGTGCCAGCAAGGTCCGGACAGATGAAAACATTCAGTACTTC. The rearrangement links TRBV6-6 to TRBJ2-4; possibly TRBD1 for D (6 bases). Germline values: CDR1 MNHNY, CDR2 SVGAGI (reference sequence). The CDR3 runs to 14 residues. V lost 7 bases and J lost 5, with 15 bases in between.

The chain employs TRBV5-6 and TRBJ1-6; no clear D. CDR1 is SGHDT, CDR2 YYEEEE, per germline. This CDR3 is 15 amino acids long. V lost 4 bases and J lost 12, with 20 bases in between. The CDR3 sequence is CASSLDLDGVGPLHF. The CDR3 DNA is TGTGCCAGCAGCCTAGACTTGGACGGGGTTGGACCCCTCCACTTT.

Concerning this clone itself: Different DNA sequences within this sample yield the same CDR3. The chain joins TRBV7-2 to TRBJ1-1; D not resolved. Deletions cut 2 bases from V and 1 base from J, with 8 bases between. The CDR3 is 14 amino acids. CDR1 and CDR2 from the germline V gene are SGHTA and FQGNSA. The CDR3 loop reads CASSLRSGNTEAFF. In DNA form, the CDR3 reads TGTGCCAGCAGCTTACGTTCAGGGAACACTGAAGCTTTCTTT. The entire variable domain, with the rest obtained from reference TRBV7-2 and TRBJ1-1, is as follows: GAGVSQSPSNKVTEKGKDVELRCDPISGHTALYWYRQSLGQGLEFLIYFQGNSAPDKSGLPSDRFSAERTGGSVSTLTIQRTQQEDSAVYLCASSLRSGNTEAFFGQGTRLTVV.

As for this clone: Germline and junction disagree at one end, which may indicate a read error. This sequence joins TRBV10-3 and TRBJ2-2; 7 nucleotides match TRBD1. Germline V gene data show CDR1 as ENHRY and CDR2 as SYGVKD. This CDR3 contains 16 residues. The CDR3 DNA follows: TGTGCCATCAGGTCCTCCAGACAGGGAAGGACCGGGGAGCTGTCTTTT. Amino acids: CAIRSSRQGRTGELSF.

The V call is TRBV5-1, the J call TRBJ1-2; D possibly corresponds to TRBD1 (6 bases). The CDR3 is 15 residues long. V was trimmed by 4 bases and J by 1 base, leaving 14 bases between them. The germline gives CDR1 SGHRS, CDR2 YFSETQ. This CDR3 reads CASSPAGALNYGYTF. The CDR3 DNA sequence: TGCGCCAGCAGCCCCGCGGGGGCTCTTAACTATGGCTACACCTTC.

The rearrangement joins TRBV11-2 to TRBJ2-6; the D gene is possibly TRBD2 (7 bases). V was pared by 5 bases and J by 2 bases, with 13 bases between. This CDR3 is 16 amino acids long. CDR1 is SGHAT, CDR2 FQNNGV, per germline. CDR3: CASSMRGGAGANVLTF. The CDR3 DNA follows: TGTGCCAGCAGCATGCGAGGGGGGGCTGGGGCCAACGTCCTGACTTTC.

The J gene is TRBJ2-2, the V gene TRBV4-3; D uncertain. V was cut by 6 bases and J by 5 bases, with 10 bases left in between. This CDR3 contains 13 residues. Germline V gene lookup returns CDR1 LGHNA and CDR2 YSLEER. The CDR3 reads CASSQQFTGELFF. For the CDR3, the DNA is TGCGCCAGCAGTCAACAGTTTACCGGGGAGCTGTTTTTT.

This clone showed up just a few times. V gene TRBV10-3 combines with J gene TRBJ1-5; 8 bases fit TRBD1. Trimming removed 7 bases from V and 5 bases from J; junction bases left unmatched: 10. This CDR3 is 15 amino acids long. CDR1 is ENHRY, CDR2 SYGVKD, per germline. The DNA of the CDR3 is TGTGCCATCAAGAACGGACAGGGCCGCTATCAGCCCCAGCATTTT. This gives the protein CAIKNGQGRYQPQHF.

This clone was seen once. The chain uses TRBV5-5 and TRBJ2-3; D remains ambiguous. Germline lookup yields CDR1 SGHKS and CDR2 YYEKEE (reference sequence). This CDR3 has 15 residues. V was clipped by 4 bases and J by 6 bases, with 18 bases between them. The CDR3 sequence: CASSLLPSGLDTQYF. The CDR3 region has the DNA TGTGCCAGCAGCCTCCTTCCCTCCGGGTTGGATACGCAGTATTTT.

The chain carries TRBV2 and TRBJ2-1, with 12 bases fitting TRBD2. The ends lost 11 bases at V and 7 bases at J; junction bases unmatched: 15. The CDR3 contains 16 residues. The germline gives CDR1 SNHLY, CDR2 FYNNEI. Written as DNA, the CDR3 is TGTGCCTCCAAAGGCCTCACGACTAGCGGGAGTAATGAGCAGTTCTTC. This translates into CASKGLTTSGSNEQFF.

This clone was detected only once. The gene calls are TRBV9 and TRBJ2-1; D might be TRBD2 (6 bases). The V gene's germline CDR1 is SGDLS and CDR2 YYNGEE. This CDR3 spans 17 amino acids. Trimming cost V 0 bases and J 9 bases, with 22 bases left between them. The chain's CDR3 is CASSVGGGGVGRGEQFF. In nucleotides, the CDR3 is TGTGCCAGCAGCGTAGGAGGTGGAGGGGTGGGCCGTGGTGAGCAGTTCTTC.

The chain uses TRBV14 and TRBJ2-7; 9 bases align to TRBD1. The CDR3 covers 15 residues. Germline V lookup: CDR1 SGHDN, CDR2 FVKESK. Trimming took 3 bases from V and 3 from J; bases not matched to a gene: 6. DNA for the CDR3: TGTGCCAGCAGCCACCCAACAGGGGGCCTCTACGAGCAGTACTTC. Translated: CASSHPTGGLYEQYF.